The 20 T cell receptor beta chains in this list originate from one sample, sequenced in a study of T-cell memory formation after mild COVID-19. TCRdb re-analysed the 5' RACE reads in MiXCR, keeping a single row per CDR3 protein. Of about 39,000 distinct CDR3 sequences listed, 6% to 6.5% are singletons. Material: PBMCs or a T cell subset sorted from them (not recorded which). These receptors all stem from an adult who had mild COVID-19 (a few samples of this study predate the infection). Cell type and time point are not known.

In this sample, this clonotype turned up a few times. The rearrangement uses TRBV15 and TRBJ1-2; 7 nucleotides agree with TRBD1. The CDR3 sequence is 15 residues long. V lost 5 bases, J lost 2 bases, and 8 bases stayed unmatched. Germline CDR1 reads LNHNV; CDR2 reads YYDKDF (reference sequence). This CDR3 is CATSLDRAGNYGYTF. CDR3 nucleotides: TGTGCCACCAGCCTTGACAGGGCGGGGAACTATGGCTACACCTTC. Full variable domain (outside the CDR3, taken from reference TRBV15 and TRBJ1-2): DAMVIQNPRYQVTQFGKPVTLSCSQTLNHNVMYWYQQKSSQAPKLLFHYYDKDFNNEADTPDNFQSRRPNTSFCFLDIRSPGLGDTAMYLCATSLDRAGNYGYTFGSGTRLTVV.

This clonotype was found a few times. The CDR3 DNA sequence: TGCGCCAGCAGCCAACAAAGCGGGGACGGCTACGAGCAGTACTTC. Its translation: CASSQQSGDGYEQYF. The chain is built from TRBV4-3 and TRBJ2-7; 7 bases are a match to TRBD2. The V gene end was trimmed by 2 bases and the J gene end by 3 bases; junction bases not matched to a gene: 7. This CDR3 is built from 15 residues. Germline CDR1 is LGHNA and CDR2 is YSLEER.

This clonotype was counted between two and nine times. The chain recombines TRBV20-1 with TRBJ2-1; D may be TRBD1 or TRBD2 (5 bases each). The germline V gene has CDR1 DFQATT and CDR2 SNEGSKA (reference sequence). This CDR3 is 14 amino acids long. V lost 1 base to trimming and J lost 2 bases, with 9 bases between them. CDR3: CSARGWDPYNEQFF. The DNA of the CDR3 is TGCAGTGCTAGAGGATGGGACCCCTACAATGAGCAGTTCTTC.

This clonotype appeared many times. The chain is built from TRBV12-3 or TRBV12-4 and TRBJ2-7; D is unclear. The CDR3 has 11 residues. The germline V and J ends were trimmed by 2 bases and 7 bases, with 6 bases remaining between them. CDR3 nucleotides: TGTGCCAGCAGTTTAAGGAGAGAGCAGTACTTC. Encoded protein: CASSLRREQYF.

This clonotype appeared many times. The V gene is TRBV7-2, the J gene TRBJ1-3, with D perhaps TRBD1 (5 bases). The CDR3 is made up of 16 amino acids. Germline loops: CDR1 SGHTA, CDR2 FQGNSA. V was shortened by 0 bases and J by 4 bases, with 13 bases between the two germline ends. The CDR3 sequence: CASSLALVRGGNTIYF. CDR3 sequence (DNA): TGTGCCAGCAGCTTAGCTCTAGTTCGGGGCGGAAACACCATATATTTT. Variable domain in full (rest from reference TRBV7-2 and TRBJ1-3): GAGVSQSPSNKVTEKGKDVELRCDPISGHTALYWYRQSLGQGLEFLIYFQGNSAPDKSGLPSDRFSAERTGGSVSTLTIQRTQQEDSAVYLCASSLALVRGGNTIYFGEGSWLTVV.

This rearrangement joins TRBV6-2 or TRBV6-3 to TRBJ1-1, with D perhaps matching TRBD1 (5 bases). Germline-derived CDR1 and CDR2 are MNHEY and SVGEGT. V was shortened by 4 bases and J by 2 bases, with 8 bases between the two germline ends. This CDR3 region has 13 residues. CDR3 protein: CASSFRVNTEAFF. CDR3 DNA sequence: TGTGCCAGCAGTTTCAGGGTTAACACTGAAGCTTTCTTT.

This clonotype was detected ten times or more. The rearrangement uses TRBV7-6 and TRBJ2-1, with TRBD2 matching 13 bases. The J segment lost 2 bases and the V segment lost 1 base, leaving 5 bases of the junction unmatched. This CDR3 comprises 18 residues. Germline V lookup: CDR1 SGHVS, CDR2 FNYEAQ. The CDR3 region is CASSLVATSGRAYNEQFF. The DNA of the CDR3 is TGTGCCAGCAGCTTAGTTGCCACTAGCGGGAGGGCCTACAATGAGCAGTTCTTC.

CDR3 in amino acids: CASSQRTANTEAFF. The CDR3 DNA is TGTGCCAGCAGCCAACGGACGGCTAACACTGAAGCTTTCTTT. The chain combines TRBV7-8 with TRBJ1-1; no definite D call. Deletions cut 5 bases from V and 2 bases from J, with 12 bases between. In germline, CDR1 is SGHVS, CDR2 FQNEAQ. This CDR3 is built from 14 residues.

This clonotype was seen more than once but under ten times. The chain carries TRBV7-2 and TRBJ2-5, with a possible D match to TRBD1 (7 bases). Germline CDR1 reads SGHTA; CDR2 reads FQGNSA. This CDR3 region has 16 residues. V gave up 5 bases and J gave up 1 base, with 17 bases separating them. The CDR3 here is CASSPGGGGAQETQYF. DNA of the CDR3: TGTGCCAGCAGCCCAGGGGGTGGAGGGGCCCAAGAGACCCAGTACTTC.

This clonotype was observed a few times. V gene TRBV29-1 combines with J gene TRBJ2-2; 9 bases line up with TRBD1. Germline CDR1 is SQVTM and CDR2 is ANQGSEA. The ends lost 5 bases at V and 8 bases at J; junction bases unmatched: 9. The CDR3 covers 14 residues. CDR3 nucleotide sequence: TGCAGCGTTCAAACACAGGGGGCATCGGGGGAGCTGTTTTTT. It translates to CSVQTQGASGELFF.

The chain couples TRBV7-2 to TRBJ1-4; D perhaps matches TRBD1 (5 bases). CDR3 length: 14 amino acids. V was cut by 3 bases and J by 11 bases, with 16 bases left in between. Germline V gene lookup returns CDR1 SGHTA and CDR2 FQGNSA. CDR3 nucleotides: TGTGCCAGCAGCTTTACCGGGGGTGTGCGGAAACTGTTTTTT. Protein product: CASSFTGGVRKLFF. The full variable domain, in which reference TRBV7-2 and TRBJ1-4 provide the parts outside the CDR3, is GAGVSQSPSNKVTEKGKDVELRCDPISGHTALYWYRQSLGQGLEFLIYFQGNSAPDKSGLPSDRFSAERTGGSVSTLTIQRTQQEDSAVYLCASSFTGGVRKLFFGSGTQLSVL.

There are many counts of this clonotype. CDR3 residues: CASSLGNRNYGYTF. In nucleotides, the CDR3 is TGTGCCAGCAGTTTAGGGAACAGGAACTATGGCTACACCTTC. The chain carries TRBV12-3 or TRBV12-4 and TRBJ1-2; the D gene is possibly TRBD1 (5 bases). V lost 1 base, J lost 2 bases, and 8 bases lay in between. The CDR3 loop spans 14 amino acids.

The chain links TRBV2 to TRBJ1-1; 8 bases line up with TRBD1. CDR3 length equals 13 residues. Trimming at V came to 6 bases and at J to 2 bases, leaving 2 bases not matched to a gene. Per the germline V gene, CDR1 is SNHLY and CDR2 is FYNNEI. CDR3 region: CASRGQGNTEAFF. The DNA of the CDR3 is TGTGCCAGCAGAGGACAGGGAAACACTGAAGCTTTCTTT.

In this sample, this clonotype turned up a few times. The CDR3 is CASSSPGYEQYF. In nucleotides, the CDR3 is TGTGCCAGCTCATCCCCGGGTTACGAGCAGTACTTC. The chain links TRBV18 to TRBJ2-7; no definite D call. With 5 bases removed from V and 4 bases from J, the gap between germline ends came to 9 bases. The germline V gene has CDR1 KGHSH and CDR2 LQKENI. The CDR3 contains 12 residues.

This clonotype showed up just a few times. The chain links TRBV18 to TRBJ2-2; D is ambiguous. The CDR3 runs to 15 residues. V was clipped by 0 bases and J by 5 bases, with 10 bases between them. The germline V gene has CDR1 KGHSH and CDR2 LQKENI. The CDR3 here is CASSPPPLGTGELFF. The CDR3 coding sequence is TGTGCCAGCTCACCACCGCCCCTGGGGACCGGGGAGCTGTTTTTT.

There are many counts of this clonotype. This chain connects TRBV3-1 to TRBJ2-7; 9 bases are shared with TRBD1. V was pared by 1 base and J by 6 bases, with 4 bases of the junction left unmatched. The CDR3 spans 14 residues. Germline CDR1 LGHDT, CDR2 YNNKEL (reference sequence). CDR3 loop: CASSQAGTGSEQYF. DNA for the CDR3: TGTGCCAGCAGCCAAGCCGGGACAGGGAGCGAGCAGTACTTC.

In its sample, this clonotype was seen many times. The V call is TRBV5-1, the J call TRBJ2-2, with 11 bases matching TRBD2. Trimming cost V 6 bases and J 6 bases; bases outside gene matches: 7. Looked up from germline, CDR1 is SGHRS and CDR2 is YFSETQ. The CDR3 length is 15 residues. The CDR3: CASTATSGVSGELFF. Written as DNA, the CDR3 is TGCGCCAGCACGGCGACTAGCGGGGTTTCCGGGGAGCTGTTTTTT.

This clonotype was recorded at least ten times. A read error may produce the germline difference seen at one junction end. V and J are TRBV7-7 and TRBJ2-1, with unresolved D. CDR1 and CDR2 (germline): SSHAT, FNYEAQ (reference sequence). This CDR3 has 15 amino acids. The CDR3 sequence: CASSLGNGPYNEQFF. The DNA for the CDR3 is TGTGCTAGCAGCTTAGGGAACGGTCCCTACAATGAGCAGTTCTTC.

The gene calls are TRBV3-1 and TRBJ1-2; D is unresolved. The CDR3 has 13 amino acids. V dropped 1 base and J dropped 9 bases, with 12 bases sitting between them. Germline V lookup: CDR1 LGHDT, CDR2 YNNKEL (reference sequence). The DNA for the CDR3 is TGTGCCAGCAGCCAAGTGGAAGGAAGGAGCTACACCTTC. It yields the protein CASSQVEGRSYTF.

This clonotype was seen repeatedly, ten times or more. V and J are TRBV5-1 and TRBJ1-2, with D perhaps TRBD1 (5 bases). In germline, CDR1 is SGHRS, CDR2 YFSETQ. V lost 0 bases and J lost 2, with 8 bases in between. The CDR3 is made up of 14 amino acids. The CDR3 region has the DNA TGCGCCAGCAGCTTGGTCGCAGGGAACTATGGCTACACCTTC. Residues: CASSLVAGNYGYTF.